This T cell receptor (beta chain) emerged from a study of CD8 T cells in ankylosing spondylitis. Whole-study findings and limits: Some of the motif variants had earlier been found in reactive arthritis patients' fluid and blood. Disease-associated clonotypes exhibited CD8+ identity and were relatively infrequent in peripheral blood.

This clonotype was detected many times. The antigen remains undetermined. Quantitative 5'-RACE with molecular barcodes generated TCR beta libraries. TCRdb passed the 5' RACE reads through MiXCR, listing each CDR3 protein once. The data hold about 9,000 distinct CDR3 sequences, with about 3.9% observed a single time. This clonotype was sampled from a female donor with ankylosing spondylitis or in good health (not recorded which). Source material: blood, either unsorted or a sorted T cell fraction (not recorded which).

The CDR3 DNA reads TGTGCCAGCAGCTTACCACCAGGGGGATACACCGGGGAGCTGTTTTTT. Encoded protein: CASSLPPGGYTGELFF. The chain recombines TRBV9 with TRBJ2-2; TRBD1 matches at 7 bases. V was pared by 4 bases and J by 3 bases, with 9 bases of the junction left unmatched. The length of the CDR3 is 16 residues. Looked up from germline, CDR1 is SGDLS and CDR2 is YYNGEE.